Below are 20 T cell receptor beta chains sequenced from a single sample in a study of post-analysis software for immune sequencing data. General study points: In patients, about five TRBV segments were more frequent than in controls, with TRBV5-6, TRBV5-1 and TRBV20-1 among them.

No antigens are known for them. Unique molecular identifiers featured in each of the TCR beta cDNA libraries. TCRdb analysed the PCR reads with MiXCR anew, one entry per CDR3 protein. The profile covers some 690,000 distinct CDR3 sequences, with roughly 27% appearing a single time and under 0.7% taken by the ten largest. Sequencing was performed on blood. These receptors all come from a girl aged 5-17 years with multiple sclerosis.

This clonotype was picked up a small number of times. The V and J genes are TRBV4-3 and TRBJ2-3; tentatively, D is TRBD1 or TRBD2 (5 bases each). Germline V CDR1 and CDR2: LGHNA, YSLEER. This CDR3 contains 16 residues. Trimming removed 0 bases at V and 8 bases at J, with 18 bases between. Here the CDR3 DNA reads TGCGCCAGCAGCCAAGAACCCCATGGGGGTACGGGTACGCAGTATTTT. Protein product: CASSQEPHGGTGTQYF.

The table lists this clonotype with a few counts. The chain couples TRBV29-1 to TRBJ1-2; 9 bases fit TRBD1. Germline CDR1 SQVTM, CDR2 ANQGSEA. J was trimmed by 8 bases and V by 7 bases; bases with no gene match: 8. The CDR3 is 12 residues long. CDR3 amino acids: CSGFTGGRGYTF. Here the CDR3 DNA reads TGCAGCGGCTTCACAGGGGGCAGGGGCTACACCTTC.

The chain is built from TRBV4-1 and TRBJ1-5, with D uncertain. V lost 0 bases and J 5 bases, leaving 11 bases between the germline ends. The CDR3 runs to 15 residues. Germline values: CDR1 MGHRA, CDR2 YSYEKL. CDR3 sequence reads: CASSQEGQAYQPQHF. The CDR3 DNA reads as TGCGCCAGCAGCCAAGAAGGTCAGGCGTATCAGCCCCAGCATTTT.

This clonotype was detected a few times. This sequence joins TRBV6-5 and TRBJ2-1; 9 bases match TRBD1. Germline V gene lookup returns CDR1 MNHEY and CDR2 SVGAGI. The CDR3 extends over 15 amino acids. The V and J ends lost 6 bases and 6 bases, in that order; junction bases with no gene match: 9. As DNA, the CDR3 is TGTGCCAGCAGGCCCGGACAGGGGCTGGTCAATGAGCAGTTCTTC. It yields the protein CASRPGQGLVNEQFF.

This clonotype was found a few times. V usage is TRBV5-1 and J usage is TRBJ2-5; TRBD1 aligns across 7 bases. CDR1 and CDR2 (germline): SGHRS, YFSETQ. Trimming took 2 bases from V and 0 from J; bases not matched to a gene: 4. The CDR3 spans 15 residues. The CDR3 bases are TGCGCCAGCAGCTTCGGGGACAGACACCAAGAGACCCAGTACTTC. It is translated as CASSFGDRHQETQYF.

This clonotype was counted once. The chain links TRBV9 to TRBJ1-2; D unclear. The CDR3 spans 15 residues. Germline values: CDR1 SGDLS, CDR2 YYNGEE. V was clipped by 1 base and J by 0 bases, with 10 bases between them. This CDR3 reads CASSVTGLTNYGYTF. For the CDR3, the DNA is TGTGCCAGCAGCGTAACCGGGCTAACTAACTATGGCTACACCTTC. Supplemented by reference TRBV9 and TRBJ1-2, the full variable domain reads DSGVTQTPKHLITATGQRVTLRCSPRSGDLSVYWYQQSLDQGLQFLIQYYNGEERAKGNILERFSAQQFPDLHSELNLSSLELGDSALYFCASSVTGLTNYGYTFGSGTRLTVV.

The rearrangement links TRBV2 to TRBJ1-5; tentative D call: TRBD1 (5 bases). The CDR3 is made up of 14 amino acids. The V gene's germline CDR1 is SNHLY and CDR2 FYNNEI. Trimming left V 11 bases short and J 5 bases short, with 19 bases between. CDR3 protein: CAVTVRKGDQPQHF. CDR3 DNA: TGTGCCGTCACCGTGAGGAAAGGGGATCAGCCCCAGCATTTT.

This clonotype was counted once. The junction and the germline gene differ at one end; a read error may be behind it. This chain uses TRBV5-5 with TRBJ2-1; D uncertain. The CDR3 extends over 15 amino acids. Germline V gives CDR1 SGHKS, CDR2 YYEKEE (reference sequence). The CDR3 region is CASSLGQTSYNEQVF. CDR3 bases: TGTGCCAGCAGCTTGGGGCAGACTTCTTACAATGAGCAGGTCTTC.

This clonotype came up a few times. The gene calls are TRBV5-1 and TRBJ2-2; D is uncertain. The V gene's germline CDR1 is SGHRS and CDR2 YFSETQ. The V end lost 1 base, the J end lost 6 bases, and 7 bases lay between the germline ends. The CDR3 length is 13 residues. Here the CDR3 DNA reads TGCGCCAGCAGCTTGAGTTTTGCCGGGGAGCTGTTTTTT. Translation: CASSLSFAGELFF.

A note on this clonotype: The final CDR3 position lacks the conserved phenylalanine or tryptophan, pointing to a likely read error. V is TRBV29-1 and J is TRBJ2-3; D could derive from TRBD1 or TRBD2 (5 bases each). CDR1 and CDR2 (germline): SQVTM, ANQGSEA. This CDR3 is built from 13 residues. Trimming stripped 8 bases from V and 4 bases from J, with 16 bases between. The CDR3 sequence: CSPGTIRPDTQYL. The CDR3 nucleotides read TGCAGCCCCGGGACGATCAGGCCAGATACGCAGTATTTG.

This clonotype was detected many times. The chain uses TRBV5-1 and TRBJ2-3; possibly TRBD1 for D (5 bases). Germline V CDR1 and CDR2: SGHRS, YFSETQ. V lost 1 base and J lost 4, with 10 bases in between. The CDR3 spans 14 residues. The CDR3 DNA reads TGCGCCAGCAGCTTGCGGCAGGGCGCAGATACGCAGTATTTT. This codes for CASSLRQGADTQYF.

This clonotype occurred a few times. The genes are TRBV20-1 and TRBJ2-1; D remains unclear. The V gene's germline CDR1 is DFQATT and CDR2 SNEGSKA (reference sequence). This CDR3 is built from 13 residues. In nucleotides, the CDR3 is TGCAGCGGAATGGGAATGGGTTACAATGAGCAGTTCTTC. Encoded protein: CSGMGMGYNEQFF.

This chain links TRBV6-5 with TRBJ2-7; TRBD1 might be the D (6 bases). CDR3 length equals 15 residues. The germline V gene encodes CDR1 MNHEY and CDR2 SVGAGI. The germline V and J ends were trimmed by 3 bases and 0 bases, with 12 bases remaining between them. DNA for the CDR3: TGTGCCAGCAGTTATCAGGACAGCAGCTCCTACGAGCAGTACGTC. Its translation is CASSYQDSSSYEQYV.

This chain uses TRBV4-3 with TRBJ2-3; D possibly matches TRBD1 or TRBD2 (5 bases each). V lost 2 bases to trimming and J lost 3 bases, with 18 bases between them. Germline CDR1 and CDR2: LGHNA and YSLEER. This CDR3 contains 17 residues. The DNA of the CDR3 is TGCGCCAGCAGCCAAACAAAGGGACCCTGGGGAACAGATACGCAGTATTTT. This codes for CASSQTKGPWGTDTQYF.

This clonotype was seen many times. The chain links TRBV7-9 to TRBJ1-2; D uncertain. V was pared by 4 bases and J by 8 bases, with 8 bases between. The CDR3 sequence is 11 residues long. Germline-derived CDR1 and CDR2 are SEHNR and FQNEAQ (reference sequence). This CDR3 is CASSSRGGYTF. The CDR3 nucleotides read TGTGCCAGCAGCTCTCGTGGCGGCTACACCTTC.

This clonotype turned up a few times. The chain links TRBV4-1 to TRBJ2-1, with 11 positions matching TRBD2. The junction had 13 bases not matched to a gene; V was cut back by 3 bases and J by 9 bases. CDR1 MGHRA and CDR2 YSYEKL come from the germline V gene. The CDR3 spans 17 residues. The CDR3 sequence: CASSQGPPGLAVGEQFF. CDR3 nucleotide sequence: TGCGCCAGCAGCCAGGGACCGCCGGGACTAGCGGTGGGTGAGCAGTTCTTC.

The rearrangement uses TRBV20-1 and TRBJ1-1, with D possibly matching TRBD1 (6 bases). CDR1 is DFQATT and CDR2 is SNEGSKA in the germline V gene (reference sequence). This CDR3 has 13 residues. The V gene lost 5 bases and the J gene lost 2 bases, with 12 bases spanning the gap. CDR3 nucleotide sequence: TGCAGTGCTGCAACCGGGACAAACACTGAAGCTTTCTTT. Translating gives CSAATGTNTEAFF.

This clonotype was observed a single time. This rearrangement joins TRBV7-2 to TRBJ2-1; the match to TRBD2 covers 11 bases. Trimming took 5 bases from V and 4 from J; bases not matched to a gene: 19. There are 20 residues in the CDR3. CDR1 SGHTA and CDR2 FQGNSA come from the germline V gene. The CDR3 loop is CASSRPHSGRGHGRYNEQFF. DNA of the CDR3: TGTGCCAGCAGCAGGCCCCATAGCGGGAGGGGCCACGGGCGTTACAATGAGCAGTTCTTC.

The chain carries TRBV12-3 or TRBV12-4 and TRBJ2-5, with TRBD1 matching over 7 bases. J lost 9 bases, V lost 5 bases, and 0 bases had no gene match. The CDR3 has 10 residues. The CDR3 sequence is CASSDRAQYF. CDR3 in DNA: TGTGCCAGCAGTGACAGGGCCCAGTACTTC.

In this sample, this clonotype turned up once. This chain connects TRBV7-2 to TRBJ2-3; 10 bases map to TRBD1. The germline gives CDR1 SGHTA, CDR2 FQGNSA. Trimming took 5 bases from V and 6 from J; bases not matched to a gene: 8. The CDR3 runs 15 residues. CDR3 coding DNA: TGTACCAGCAGCCCGACAGGGGGCTGGGGCGATACGCAGTATTTT. Protein product: CTSSPTGGWGDTQYF.